A single sample gave rise to the 22 T cell receptor beta chains below, sequenced in a study of control samples from healthy donors and cancer patients. The method was immunoSEQ multiplex PCR; TCRdb's version includes in-frame clones alone and lacks a portion of them. The sample lists roughly 63,000 clones, more than 90% occurring once. Sequenced input: PBMCs. The receptors originated from a man aged 35-49 years with colorectal cancer.

This chain uses TRBV7-8 with TRBJ1-2, with 7 bases that match TRBD1. The CDR3 spans 15 residues. J was trimmed by 2 bases and V by 1 base; bases with no gene match: 4. CDR1 is SGHVS and CDR2 is FQNEAQ in the germline V gene. The CDR3 here is CASSLDGGGNYGYTF. CDR3 coding DNA: TGTGCCAGCAGCTTAGATGGAGGGGGCAACTATGGCTACACCTTC.

This clone occurred once. The chain combines TRBV7-6 with TRBJ2-2, with 9 bases fitting TRBD1. The CDR3 is made up of 18 amino acids. CDR1 SGHVS and CDR2 FNYEAQ come from the germline V gene. Losses at the gene ends were 5 bases for V and 0 bases for J; bases not matched to a gene: 10. CDR3 loop: CASSLPNRQGANTGELFF. The DNA for the CDR3 is TGTGCCAGCAGCCTCCCTAACCGACAGGGGGCGAACACCGGGGAGCTGTTTTTT.

This sequence joins TRBV5-4 and TRBJ2-5, with D perhaps matching TRBD2 (6 bases). There are 14 residues in the CDR3. V was cut by 5 bases and J by 5 bases, with 16 bases left in between. Germline CDR1 is SGHNT and CDR2 is YYREEE (reference sequence). The CDR3 DNA follows: TGTGCCAGCAGGGCTAAGTCTAGCGTGGAGACCCAGTACTTC. Amino acids: CASRAKSSVETQYF.

V gene TRBV19 combines with J gene TRBJ1-6; D not certain. This CDR3 region has 14 residues. Deletions cut 3 bases from V and 8 bases from J, with 11 bases between. CDR1 and CDR2 from the germline V gene are LNHDA and SQIVND (reference sequence). CDR3 region: CASSITRTYSPLHF. DNA for the CDR3: TGTGCCAGTAGTATTACCCGGACTTATTCACCCCTCCACTTT.

The chain couples TRBV6-5 to TRBJ1-5; TRBD1 matches 10 bases. This CDR3 contains 15 residues. Per the germline V gene, CDR1 is MNHEY and CDR2 is SVGAGI. V lost 7 bases, J lost 1 base, and 4 bases stayed unmatched. This CDR3 reads CASTTGQGSNQPQHF. CDR3 DNA sequence: TGTGCCAGCACCACGGGACAGGGGAGCAATCAGCCCCAGCATTTT.

The rearrangement joins TRBV9 to TRBJ2-2, with no clear D. Trimming stripped 4 bases from V and 7 bases from J, with 14 bases between. CDR1 SGDLS and CDR2 YYNGEE come from the germline V gene. CDR3 length equals 14 residues. The CDR3, as DNA: TGTGCCAGCAGCCTCCGCACAGTGGGCGGGGAGCTGTTTTTT. Amino acids: CASSLRTVGGELFF. Supplemented by reference TRBV9 and TRBJ2-2, the full variable domain reads DSGVTQTPKHLITATGQRVTLRCSPRSGDLSVYWYQQSLDQGLQFLIQYYNGEERAKGNILERFSAQQFPDLHSELNLSSLELGDSALYFCASSLRTVGGELFFGEGSRLTVL.

This clone was detected only once. The rearrangement joins TRBV24-1 to TRBJ2-1; D is ambiguous. This CDR3 comprises 13 residues. CDR1 KGHDR and CDR2 SFDVKD come from the germline V gene. Trimming left V 1 base short and J 6 bases short, with 6 bases between. In DNA, the CDR3 is TGTGCCACCAGTGATTTATGGGGCAATGAGCAGTTCTTC. It is translated as CATSDLWGNEQFF.

The chain carries TRBV10-2 and TRBJ2-2, with TRBD1 matching over 9 bases. The J segment lost 6 bases and the V segment lost 3 bases, leaving 5 bases of the junction unmatched. Germline lookup yields CDR1 WSHSY and CDR2 SAAADI. The CDR3 is 15 amino acids. DNA of the CDR3: TGCGCCAGCAGTGAAAGGGGACAGGGTTCCGGGGAGCTGTTTTTT. It encodes CASSERGQGSGELFF.

The chain joins TRBV27 to TRBJ1-6; TRBD1 matches 8 bases. The V segment lost 5 bases and the J segment 0 bases; nucleotides outside the gene matches: 6. This CDR3 is built from 17 residues. From germline, CDR1 is MNHEY and CDR2 SMNVEV (reference sequence). The CDR3 DNA follows: TGTGCCAGCAGTCCCGGGACAGGACACTCCTATAATTCACCCCTCCACTTT. Its translation: CASSPGTGHSYNSPLHF.

The rearrangement links TRBV5-4 to TRBJ1-2; 7 bases agree with TRBD1. Germline CDR1 and CDR2: SGHNT and YYREEE (reference sequence). The CDR3 totals 17 residues. Trimming cost V 4 bases and J 4 bases; bases outside gene matches: 16. In DNA, the CDR3 is TGTGCCAGCAGCCCTTCCAGGGGGGCCCGCTCATCCTATGGCTACACCTTC. Protein sequence: CASSPSRGARSSYGYTF.

The count of this clone is one. The chain employs TRBV4-1 and TRBJ2-7; 10 nucleotides align to TRBD1. Germline lookup yields CDR1 MGHRA and CDR2 YSYEKL. This CDR3 has 13 residues. The V gene end was trimmed by 5 bases and the J gene end by 3 bases; junction bases not matched to a gene: 1. The CDR3 loop reads CASSWTGGYEQYF. Here the CDR3 DNA reads TGCGCCAGCAGCTGGACAGGGGGCTACGAGCAGTACTTC.

The gene calls are TRBV7-9 and TRBJ2-7, with D uncertain. The CDR3 spans 13 residues. Per germline, CDR1 SEHNR and CDR2 FQNEAQ (reference sequence). Trimming took off 4 bases at V and 2 bases at J, with 9 bases between the two ends. The CDR3 bases are TGTGCCAGCAGCTCGGGTCGCCCCTACGAGCAGTACTTC. Encoded protein: CASSSGRPYEQYF.

A single count supports this clone. The chain employs TRBV6-5 and TRBJ1-1, with D uncertain. This CDR3 has 12 residues. The V gene lost 2 bases and the J gene lost 2 bases, with 3 bases spanning the gap. CDR1 and CDR2 (germline): MNHEY, SVGAGI. CDR3 DNA sequence: TGTGCCAGCAGTTACGTAAACACTGAAGCTTTCTTT. Its translation: CASSYVNTEAFF.

The V and J genes are TRBV5-1 and TRBJ2-3; 16 positions match TRBD2. J was trimmed by 4 bases and V by 4 bases; bases with no gene match: 3. This CDR3 region has 16 residues. Germline lookup yields CDR1 SGHRS and CDR2 YFSETQ. CDR3 loop: CASSVGLAGGADTQYF. The CDR3 DNA follows: TGCGCCAGCAGCGTGGGACTAGCGGGGGGGGCAGATACGCAGTATTTT.

The J gene is TRBJ2-7, the V gene TRBV6-5; TRBD1 aligns across 9 bases. V was pared by 7 bases and J by 7 bases, with 8 bases of the junction left unmatched. CDR3 size: 13 residues. Per germline, CDR1 MNHEY and CDR2 SVGAGI. This CDR3 is CASNIQGAGEQYF. DNA of the CDR3: TGTGCCAGCAATATACAGGGGGCGGGGGAGCAGTACTTC.

The J gene is TRBJ1-2, the V gene TRBV2, with TRBD1 as a possible D gene (5 bases). The CDR3 has 14 amino acids. V dropped 3 bases and J dropped 10 bases, with 18 bases sitting between them. Germline CDR1 SNHLY, CDR2 FYNNEI. CDR3 bases: TGTGCCAGCAGTGATCTAATAGAGGGGTTCGACTACACCTTC. It is translated as CASSDLIEGFDYTF. Full variable domain (missing parts from reference TRBV2 and TRBJ1-2): EPEVTQTPSHQVTQMGQEVILRCVPISNHLYFYWYRQILGQKVEFLVSFYNNEISEKSEIFDDQFSVERPDGSNFTLKIRSTKLEDSAMYFCASSDLIEGFDYTFGSGTRLTVV.

This clone has only a few counts. This chain joins TRBV7-3 and TRBJ2-2, with 9 bases that match TRBD2. With 5 bases clipped from V and 6 bases from J, the junction kept 7 bases outside the gene matches. Germline CDR1 is SGHTA and CDR2 is FQGTGA. The CDR3 covers 15 residues. For the CDR3, the DNA is TGTGCCAGCAGCCCCGGGACTAGCCGCGCCGGGGAGCTGTTTTTT. Translation gives CASSPGTSRAGELFF. The full variable domain, rest sourced from reference TRBV7-3 and TRBJ2-2, is GAGVSQTPSNKVTEKGKYVELRCDPISGHTALYWYRQSLGQGPEFLIYFQGTGAADDSGLPNDRFFAVRPEGSVSTLKIQRTERGDSAVYLCASSPGTSRAGELFFGEGSRLTVL.

This sequence joins TRBV12-3 or TRBV12-4 and TRBJ2-3; D gene unclear. V was trimmed by 2 bases and J by 2 bases, leaving 2 bases between them. The CDR3 runs to 12 residues. The CDR3 sequence: CASSLLTDTQYF. The CDR3 nucleotides read TGTGCCAGCAGTTTACTCACAGATACGCAGTATTTT.

V and J are TRBV6-5 and TRBJ1-2; 8 positions agree with TRBD1. The germline gives CDR1 MNHEY, CDR2 SVGAGI. This CDR3 has 13 residues. Trimming at V came to 4 bases and at J to 8 bases, leaving 6 bases not matched to a gene. The CDR3: CASSSQGAQGYTF. The DNA of the CDR3 is TGTGCCAGCAGTTCGCAGGGGGCGCAAGGCTACACCTTC.

The chain joins TRBV2 to TRBJ1-5; possibly TRBD1 for D (5 bases). Germline values: CDR1 SNHLY, CDR2 FYNNEI. V was cut by 7 bases and J by 2 bases, with 15 bases left in between. This CDR3 comprises 15 residues. The CDR3 region is CASTGGGKGNQPQHF. The CDR3, as DNA: TGTGCCAGCACAGGTGGGGGTAAGGGCAATCAGCCCCAGCATTTT. Full variable domain (remainder filled in from reference TRBV2 and TRBJ1-5): EPEVTQTPSHQVTQMGQEVILRCVPISNHLYFYWYRQILGQKVEFLVSFYNNEISEKSEIFDDQFSVERPDGSNFTLKIRSTKLEDSAMYFCASTGGGKGNQPQHFGDGTRLSIL.

The chain joins TRBV2 to TRBJ2-1, with 10 bases matching TRBD2. There are 14 residues in the CDR3. The germline gives CDR1 SNHLY, CDR2 FYNNEI. J was trimmed by 6 bases and V by 6 bases; bases with no gene match: 5. CDR3 in amino acids: CASRPGLATNEQFF. CDR3 DNA sequence: TGTGCCAGCAGGCCGGGACTAGCGACCAATGAGCAGTTCTTC.

V usage is TRBV3-1 (or the pseudogene TRBV3-2) and J usage is TRBJ2-7; 9 positions agree with TRBD2. The CDR3 is 18 amino acids. V shed 4 bases, J shed 0 bases, and the junction held 13 bases outside the gene matches. Germline assignment: CDR1 LGHDT and CDR2 YNNKEL (reference sequence). The CDR3, as DNA: TGTGCCAGCAGCCCACCTCAGCGGGGGGTGAGGAGCTCCTACGAGCAGTACTTC. Its protein product is CASSPPQRGVRSSYEQYF.